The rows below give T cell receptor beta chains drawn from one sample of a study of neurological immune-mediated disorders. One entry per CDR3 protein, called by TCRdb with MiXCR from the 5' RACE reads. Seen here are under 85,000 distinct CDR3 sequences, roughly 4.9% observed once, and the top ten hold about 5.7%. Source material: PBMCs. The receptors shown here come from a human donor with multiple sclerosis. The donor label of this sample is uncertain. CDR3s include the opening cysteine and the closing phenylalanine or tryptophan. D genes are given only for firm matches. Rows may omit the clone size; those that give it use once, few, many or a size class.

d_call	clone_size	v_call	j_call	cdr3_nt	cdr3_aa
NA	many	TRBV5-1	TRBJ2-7	TGCGCCAGCAGCTGGTCCTCTAATACCTACGAGCAGTACTTC	CASSWSSNTYEQYF
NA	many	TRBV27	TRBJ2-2	TGTGCCAGCAGGCCCCTATTTAGCCCGGGGCGCCTGGACACCGGGGAGCTGTTTTTT	CASRPLFSPGRLDTGELFF
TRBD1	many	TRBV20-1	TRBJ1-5	TGCAGTGCTAGAGGGGACAGGGATAATCAGCCCCAGCATTTT	CSARGDRDNQPQHF
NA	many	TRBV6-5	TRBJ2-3	TGTGCCAGCAGTTACGAGGCCGGGGGGCTGGGCACAGATACGCAGTATTTT	CASSYEAGGLGTDTQYF
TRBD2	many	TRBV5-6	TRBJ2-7	TGTGCCAGCAGCTTGGCGGGGGGAGTCGCCTACGAGCAGTACTTC	CASSLAGGVAYEQYF
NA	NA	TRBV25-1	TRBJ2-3	TGTGCCAGCAGTGAATTGGCATCTAGCACAGATACGCAGTATTTT	CASSELASSTDTQYF
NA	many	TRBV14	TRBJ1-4	TGTGCCAGCAGCCTACCCCGGGGGGCCGGGGAAAAACTGTTTTTT	CASSLPRGAGEKLFF
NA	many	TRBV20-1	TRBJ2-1	TGCAGTGCTAGGGACAGAAAACGTCCCCCGTACAATGAGCAGTTCTTC	CSARDRKRPPYNEQFF
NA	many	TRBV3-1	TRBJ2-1	TGTGCCAGCAGCCAAATCGATGAGCAGTTCTTC	CASSQIDEQFF
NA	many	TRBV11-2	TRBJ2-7	TGTGCCAGCAGCTTAGGGGGTTGGGGCCAGGAGAACTACGAGCAGTACTTC	CASSLGGWGQENYEQYF
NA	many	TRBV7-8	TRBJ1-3	TGTGCCAGCAGCGATGTCTCTGGAAACACCATATATTTT	CASSDVSGNTIYF
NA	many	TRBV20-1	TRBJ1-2	TGCAGTGCCCTAGGGGCCTACTATGGCTACACCTTC	CSALGAYYGYTF
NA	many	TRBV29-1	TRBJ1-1	TGCAGCGTTGTATCCATGAACACTGAAGCTTTCTTT	CSVVSMNTEAFF
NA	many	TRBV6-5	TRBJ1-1	TGTGCCAGCGGGGAAGTGGGGTCGACTGAAGCTTTCTTT	CASGEVGSTEAFF
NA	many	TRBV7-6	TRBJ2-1	TGTGCCAGCAGCTCAGAAGCAGGGCTCCATGAGCAGTTCTTC	CASSSEAGLHEQFF
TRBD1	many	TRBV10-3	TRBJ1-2	TGTGCCATCAGTGACCGGGACAGTAGGGTCTATGGCTACACCTTC	CAISDRDSRVYGYTF
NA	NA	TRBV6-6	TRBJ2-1	TGTGCCAGCAGTGGCGGATCCCCCTACAATGAGCAGTTCTTC	CASSGGSPYNEQFF
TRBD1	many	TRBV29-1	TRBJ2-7	TGCAGCGTTCGCCTTGACAGGGCGGAGTACTTC	CSVRLDRAEYF
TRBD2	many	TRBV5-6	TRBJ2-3	TGTGCCAGCAGCGGTAGCGGGGAGGGCACAGATACGCAGTATTTT	CASSGSGEGTDTQYF
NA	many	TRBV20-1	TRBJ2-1	TGCAGTGAGAGCGTGGGTTGGGGGAGTGAGCAGTTCTTC	CSESVGWGSEQFF
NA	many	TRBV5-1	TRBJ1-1	TGCGCCAGCAGCTTGGGACCCTCGAACACTGAAGCTTTCTTT	CASSLGPSNTEAFF
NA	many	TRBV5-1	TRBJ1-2	TGCGCCAGCAGTTTCGTAGACAGGTTTCGAAACTATGGCTACACCTTC	CASSFVDRFRNYGYTF
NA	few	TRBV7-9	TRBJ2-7	TGTGCCAGCAGCTCGGAGGCGGTATCCTACGAGCAGTACTTC	CASSSEAVSYEQYF
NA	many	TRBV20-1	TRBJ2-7	TGCAGTGCTAGAGACTCTGGGGGGAGCTCCTACGAGCAGTACTTC	CSARDSGGSSYEQYF
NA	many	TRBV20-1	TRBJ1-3	TGCAGTGCTATTTCGCACGTCTCTGGAAACACCATATATTTT	CSAISHVSGNTIYF
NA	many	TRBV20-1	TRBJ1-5	TGCAGTGCTAGGAGCCCTAATCAGCCCCAGCATTTT	CSARSPNQPQHF
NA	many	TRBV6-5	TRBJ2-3	TGTGCCAGCCGGGTGGCCCTGGCGAGGGATACGCAGTATTTT	CASRVALARDTQYF
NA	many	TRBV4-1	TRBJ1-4	TGCGCCAGCAGCCAAGAGGGGGTTCGGCTCATTAATGAAAAACTGTTTTTT	CASSQEGVRLINEKLFF
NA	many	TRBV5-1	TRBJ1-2	TGCGCCAGCAGCTCCGGAACATCCTATGGCTACACCTTC	CASSSGTSYGYTF
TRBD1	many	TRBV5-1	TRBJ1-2	TGCGCCAGCAGCTTCGGGACAGGGGATGGCTACACCTTC	CASSFGTGDGYTF
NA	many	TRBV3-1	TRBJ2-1	TGTGCCAGCAGCCAAGAATCTAGCCGAGGAAATGAGCAGTTCTTC	CASSQESSRGNEQFF
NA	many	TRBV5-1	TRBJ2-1	TGCGCCAGCACCAGGAGACTAACACACAATGAGCAGTTCTTC	CASTRRLTHNEQFF
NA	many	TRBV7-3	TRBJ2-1	TGTGCCAGCAGTTCTGCGGGACCCACTAAGAGGAATGAGCAGTTCTTC	CASSSAGPTKRNEQFF
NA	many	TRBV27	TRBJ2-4	TGTGCCAGCAGTACCCCCTCGCTACGAGGAAACATTCAGTACTTC	CASSTPSLRGNIQYF
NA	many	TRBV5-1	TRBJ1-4	TGCGCCAGCAGCTTGGGGCTTGTGGAAAAACTGTTTTTT	CASSLGLVEKLFF
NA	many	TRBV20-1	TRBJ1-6	TGCAGTGCTAGGGTAACGACGGCAGGGGATTCACCCCTCCACTTT	CSARVTTAGDSPLHF
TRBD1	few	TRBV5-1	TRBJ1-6	TGCGCCAGCAGCTTGAATTGGGGACAGGAAACCTATAATTCACCCCTCCACTTT	CASSLNWGQETYNSPLHF
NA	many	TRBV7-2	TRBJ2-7	TGTGCCAGCAGCTCCTTGATCTACTACGAGCAGTACTTC	CASSSLIYYEQYF
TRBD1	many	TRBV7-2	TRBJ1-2	TGTGCCAGCAGCCCGGGACAGGGGGCCGGATCTAACTATGGCTACACCTTC	CASSPGQGAGSNYGYTF
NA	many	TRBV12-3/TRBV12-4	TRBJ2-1	TGTGCCAGCAGCTTCGCCCTCGGGACCCCAAACAATGAGCAGTTCTTC	CASSFALGTPNNEQFF
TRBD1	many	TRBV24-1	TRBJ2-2	TGTGCCACCAGTGATACCGGGACAGGGTTGAACGAGGAGCTGTTTTTT	CATSDTGTGLNEELFF
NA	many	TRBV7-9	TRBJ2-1	TGTGCCAGCAGCGCAACTAGGAGCTCCTACAATGAGCAGTTCTTC	CASSATRSSYNEQFF
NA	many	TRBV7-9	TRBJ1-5	TGTGCCAGCAGCCCCGGTGGGGCAGGGCAGCCCCAGCATTTT	CASSPGGAGQPQHF
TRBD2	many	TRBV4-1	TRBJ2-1	TGCGCCAGCAGCCAAGGACTAGCGGGGGCGCGGGGCAATGAGCAGTTCTTC	CASSQGLAGARGNEQFF